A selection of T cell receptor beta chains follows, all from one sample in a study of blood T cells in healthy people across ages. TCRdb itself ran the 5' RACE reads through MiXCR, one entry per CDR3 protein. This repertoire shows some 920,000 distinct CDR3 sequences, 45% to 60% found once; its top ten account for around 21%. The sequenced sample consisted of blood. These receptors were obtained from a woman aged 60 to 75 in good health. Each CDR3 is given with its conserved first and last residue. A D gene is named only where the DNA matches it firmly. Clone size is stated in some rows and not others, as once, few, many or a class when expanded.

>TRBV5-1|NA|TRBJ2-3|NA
CASSNQFTGADTQYF
TGCGCCAGCAGCAACCAGTTTACGGGGGCAGATACGCAGTATTTT
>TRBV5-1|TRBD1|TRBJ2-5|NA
CASAGTGAFNEQYF
TGCGCCAGCGCCGGGACAGGGGCCTTCAATGAGCAGTACTTC
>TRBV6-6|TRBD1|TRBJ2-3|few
CASSYGTGATDTQYF
TGTGCCAGCAGTTACGGGACAGGGGCCACAGATACGCAGTATTTT
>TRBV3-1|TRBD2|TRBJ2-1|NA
CASSQVAGLADNEQFF
TGTGCCAGCAGCCAAGTAGCCGGACTAGCGGACAATGAGCAGTTCTTC
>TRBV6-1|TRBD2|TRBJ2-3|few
CASKFLAGDSTDTQYF
TGTGCCAGCAAGTTTCTAGCGGGAGATAGCACAGATACGCAGTATTTT
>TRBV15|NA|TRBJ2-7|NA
CATSRDVGGYQYF
TGTGCCACCAGCAGAGATGTCGGGGGCTACCAGTACTTC
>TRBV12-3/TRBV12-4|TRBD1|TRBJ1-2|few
CASRKGQSASDYGYTF
TGTGCCAGCAGAAAGGGACAGTCGGCATCAGACTATGGCTACACCTTC
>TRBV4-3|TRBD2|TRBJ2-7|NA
CASSQERGTSWYEQYF
TGCGCCAGCAGCCAAGAACGGGGGACTAGCTGGTACGAGCAGTACTTC
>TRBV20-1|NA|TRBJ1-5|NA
CSARVGGPGLRQPQHF
TGCAGTGCTAGAGTTGGTGGCCCAGGGTTGCGTCAGCCCCAGCATTTT
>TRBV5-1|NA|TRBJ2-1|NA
CASTSTSTGNEQFF
TGCGCCAGCACATCGACTAGTACTGGGAATGAGCAGTTCTTC
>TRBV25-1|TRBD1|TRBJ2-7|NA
CASSDSDRAYEQYF
TGTGCCAGCAGTGACTCGGACAGGGCATACGAGCAGTACTTC
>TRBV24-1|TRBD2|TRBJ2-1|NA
CATSDPSGLAGGGSYNEQFF
TGTGCCACCAGTGATCCTAGCGGACTAGCGGGAGGAGGGTCCTACAATGAGCAGTTCTTC
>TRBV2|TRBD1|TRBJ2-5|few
CASHRGPQETQYF
TGTGCCAGTCACAGGGGTCCCCAAGAGACCCAGTACTTC
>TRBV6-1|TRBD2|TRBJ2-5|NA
CASSEARTSGSQTQYF
TGTGCCAGCAGTGAAGCCCGGACTAGCGGGAGCCAGACCCAGTACTTC
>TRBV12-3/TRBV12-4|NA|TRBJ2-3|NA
CASSSVNIGTGTQYF
TGTGCCAGCAGCTCTGTCAACATCGGCACGGGTACGCAGTATTTT
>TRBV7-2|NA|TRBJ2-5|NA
CASSFQFKETQYF
TGTGCCAGCAGCTTTCAGTTCAAAGAGACCCAGTACTTC
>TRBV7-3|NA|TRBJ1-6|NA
CASSLMGTGNSPLHF
TGTGCCAGCAGCTTAATGGGGACGGGGAATTCACCCCTCCACTTT
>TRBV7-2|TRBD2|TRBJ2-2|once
CASSVTSGLTGELFF
TGTGCCAGCAGCGTGACTAGCGGTCTCACCGGGGAGCTGTTTTTT
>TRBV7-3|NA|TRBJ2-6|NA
CASSPWGNSGANVLTF
TGTGCCAGCAGCCCTTGGGGGAACTCTGGGGCCAACGTCCTGACTTTC
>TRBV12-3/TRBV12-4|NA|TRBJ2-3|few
CASGPGALTQYF
TGTGCCAGCGGCCCAGGGGCCTTGACGCAGTATTTT
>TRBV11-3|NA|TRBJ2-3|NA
CASSLDSQTGTQYF
TGTGCCAGCAGCTTAGACTCTCAAACCGGTACGCAGTATTTT
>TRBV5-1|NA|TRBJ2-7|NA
CASSPQGSHEQYF
TGCGCCAGCAGCCCCCAGGGTTCCCACGAGCAGTACTTC
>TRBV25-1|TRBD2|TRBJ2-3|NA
CASSEYRPTSGRSDTQYF
TGTGCCAGCAGTGAATATCGACCGACTAGCGGGAGATCAGATACGCAGTATTTT